The clone carrying this T cell receptor beta chain has a count of ten or more. There are 14 residues in the CDR3. Germline-derived CDR1 and CDR2 are SGHTA and FQGNSA. Trimming shortened V by 1 base and J by 5 bases, and 12 bases separated the two germline ends. The data were taken from a study of T-cell reconstitution after alpha-beta-depleted transplantation in children. TCRbeta library preparation incorporated unique molecular identifiers. Each CDR3 protein gets one entry after TCRdb re-called the PCR reads with MiXCR. The top ten clones hold about 4% of a sample with about 610,000 distinct CDR3 sequences, over 9.5% of them seen once.

The chain has TRBV7-2 and TRBJ2-7, with D tentatively TRBD1 (5 bases). This clonotype was obtained from a human donor who donated a stem cell graft to a child with acute myeloid leukemia. The specimen comprised PBMCs from the stem cell graft donor, sampled from the stem cell graft. DNA of the CDR3: TGTGCCAGCAGCTTAGAACAGGCCGCTAACGAGCAGTACTTC. Its translation is CASSLEQAANEQYF. Supplemented by reference TRBV7-2 and TRBJ2-7, the full variable domain reads GAGVSQSPSNKVTEKGKDVELRCDPISGHTALYWYRQSLGQGLEFLIYFQGNSAPDKSGLPSDRFSAERTGGSVSTLTIQRTQQEDSAVYLCASSLEQAANEQYFGPGTRLTVT.